These T cell receptor beta chains were read from a single sample in a study of blood T cell repertoires in COVID-19. This table comes from immunoSEQ multiplex PCR, and its TCRdb copy is limited to in-frame clones, with some not included. There are around 50,000 clones in the sample; more than 75% occur only once, and 14% to 15% lies in the top ten. Sequencing used peripheral blood. The source is a human donor in a cohort sampled during active COVID-19. The CDR3 runs from the conserved cysteine through the conserved F or W. The order of the fields is V gene, clone size, D gene, J gene, CDR3 DNA, CDR3 protein. A D gene is named only where the DNA matches it firmly. Expanded clones get a size class; other rows say once, few or many, or leave the size out.

>TRBV6-5|NA|TRBD1|TRBJ2-7
TGTGCCAGCAGTTACTCGGCCCCGGGACAGCCCTACGAGCAGTACTTC
CASSYSAPGQPYEQYF
>TRBV12-3/TRBV12-4|NA|NA|TRBJ1-1
TGTGCCAGCAGTTTCCAGGGGTTTGAAGCTTTCTTT
CASSFQGFEAFF
>TRBV19|NA|NA|TRBJ2-1
TGTGCCAGTAGTGCGACAGGCGGGGGCAATGAGCAGTTCTTC
CASSATGGGNEQFF
>TRBV20-1|NA|TRBD2|TRBJ2-1
TGCAGTGCTAGTAAGCGGGGGTCCTCCTACAATGAGCAGTTCTTC
CSASKRGSSYNEQFF
>TRBV5-5|NA|TRBD1|TRBJ1-2
TGTGCCAGCAGCTTAGAGCGGGAGGGACAGCTCTATGGCTACACCTTC
CASSLEREGQLYGYTF
>TRBV3-1/TRBV3-2|NA|NA|TRBJ1-1
TGTGCCAGCAGCCAAGCAGGAAACACTGAAGCTTTCTTT
CASSQAGNTEAFF
>TRBV18|NA|TRBD2|TRBJ2-3
TGTGCCAGCTCACCTAGGACTAGTGAAGATACGCAGTATTTT
CASSPRTSEDTQYF
>TRBV5-6|NA|TRBD1|TRBJ1-4
TGTGCCAGCAGCTTGCAAGGGACAGGTGGAGATGAAAAACTGTTTTTT
CASSLQGTGGDEKLFF
>TRBV19|NA|NA|TRBJ2-2
TGTGCCAGTAGTATATACCAGGGCACCGGGGAGCTGTTTTTT
CASSIYQGTGELFF
>TRBV5-1|NA|NA|TRBJ2-7
TGCGCCAGCAGCTTGGAAGGGGGCGAGCAGTACTTC
CASSLEGGEQYF
>TRBV2|NA|TRBD1|TRBJ2-2
TGTGCCAGCAGTACAATGACAGGGGGCCGTCACACCGGGGAGCTGTTTTTT
CASSTMTGGRHTGELFF
>TRBV5-4|NA|NA|TRBJ1-2
TGTGCCAGCAGCTTGGGCAACTCTTTTAACGCCTTC
CASSLGNSFNAF
>TRBV3-1/TRBV3-2|NA|NA|TRBJ2-3
TGTGCCAGCAGCCGAGCGGACACAGATACGCAGTATTTT
CASSRADTDTQYF
>TRBV30|NA|NA|TRBJ2-3
TGTGCCTGGAGTCGGCGGGGTACAGATACGCAGTATTTT
CAWSRRGTDTQYF
>TRBV3-1/TRBV3-2|once|TRBD2|TRBJ2-7
TGTGCCAGCAGCCTCGGACTAGCGGAACCTACGAGTTGGGACTTC
CASSLGLAEPTSWDF
>TRBV5-6|NA|NA|TRBJ2-7
TGTGCCAGCACCCCCCCCACCGGGACACCGAGCTCCTTTGAGCAGTACTTC
CASTPPTGTPSSFEQYF
>TRBV30|once|NA|TRBJ2-7
TGTGCCTGTGACTCCCACGAGCAGTACTTC
CACDSHEQYF
>TRBV11-3|NA|NA|TRBJ1-2
TGTGCCAGCAGCCTACGGGGGGGTTGGGACTATGGCTACACCTTC
CASSLRGGWDYGYTF
>TRBV6-6|NA|NA|TRBJ1-3
TGTGCCAGCAGAAGAGAGGGCACCATATATTTT
CASRREGTIYF
>TRBV19|NA|TRBD2|TRBJ2-7
TGTGCCAGTAGTGTAGGACTAGTTTTTTTGCACGAGCAGTACTTC
CASSVGLVFLHEQYF
>TRBV18|NA|TRBD1|TRBJ1-1
TGTGCCAGCTCACTCTCGCGGACAGGCGAAAACACTGAAGCTTTCTTT
CASSLSRTGENTEAFF
>TRBV18|NA|NA|TRBJ1-2
TGTGCCAGCTCACCAAACCTTCAGGGAGGGACATTGGGCTACACCTTC
CASSPNLQGGTLGYTF
>TRBV6-2/TRBV6-3|NA|NA|TRBJ2-5
TGTGCCAGCAGTCCCGCCGGGAGTAGGAGAGAGACCCAGTACTTC
CASSPAGSRRETQYF
>TRBV5-1|NA|TRBD1|TRBJ1-3
TGCGCCAGCAGTTCCGGGACAGGGGGGTCTGGAAACACCATATATTTT
CASSSGTGGSGNTIYF
>TRBV6-1|NA|NA|TRBJ1-2
TGTGCCAGCAGTGAAATTGGAGGGTTGACCCCTACTACCAATGGCTACACCTTC
CASSEIGGLTPTTNGYTF
>TRBV5-1|NA|NA|TRBJ1-2
TGCGCCAGCAGCTTGGAGGGGTCGCGAAGCTATGGCTACACCTTC
CASSLEGSRSYGYTF
>TRBV2|NA|TRBD2|TRBJ2-5
TGTGCCAGCAGTGAAGGGGTAGCGGGGGGGCAAGAGACCCAGTACTTC
CASSEGVAGGQETQYF
>TRBV19|NA|NA|TRBJ1-5
TGTGCCAGTAAAGTAGGGGTTAGCAATCAGCCCCAGCATTTT
CASKVGVSNQPQHF